This T cell receptor beta chain was recorded in a study of OX40 agonist ivuxolimab in advanced cancers. Study overall: At doses from 0.01 to 10 mg/kg, patients were given intravenous ivuxolimab every 2 weeks. People in dose escalation had one of these cancers: hepatocellular carcinoma, melanoma, renal cell or head and neck cancer. Study results and caveats: Clonal expansion among partial responders at 0.1-3.0 mg/kg ranked near the lowest. At doses 0.1 to 3.0 mg/kg, CD4+ and CD8+ clones expanded.

In regard to this clone: Its antigen is unknown.

The CDR3 contains 15 residues. Trimming took 4 bases from V and 5 from J, leaving 18 bases between them. Germline values: CDR1 SGHKS, CDR2 YYEKEE (reference sequence). Repertoires were generated with immunoSEQ multiplex PCR, while TCRdb's copy carries only in-frame clones and drops some. Here the sample spans more than 70,000 clones, roughly nine tenths being singletons. The specimen was CD4+ or CD8+ T cells sorted from blood, collected in a trial of the OX40 agonist ivuxolimab. The V and J genes are TRBV5-5 and TRBJ1-2; D might be TRBD1 (6 bases). This receptor was taken from an adult with an advanced solid tumor such as melanoma, head and neck, liver or kidney cancer. CDR3 coding DNA: TGTGCCAGCAGCCCCGATGGAGGGGGAACATATGGCTACACCTTC. This translates into CASSPDGGGTYGYTF. The whole variable domain, filled in from reference TRBV5-5 and TRBJ1-2, reads DAGVTQSPTHLIKTRGQQVTLRCSPISGHKSVSWYQQVLGQGPQFIFQYYEKEERGRGNFPDRFSARQFPNYSSELNVNALLLGDSALYLCASSPDGGGTYGYTFGSGTRLTVV.